The T cell receptor (beta chain) described here comes from a study of blood T cells in healthy people across ages. General study points: Roughly linear age-related decline in beta diversity appeared, significant by age approximately 43. Long-lived donors had more naive CD4+ cells and higher diversity than aged donors.

A second PCR, run for roughly 7 to 11 cycles, used a sample-barcoded 5' primer plus a J-beta primer mix. TCRdb re-called the 5' RACE reads through MiXCR, storing one row per CDR3 protein. The repertoire holds around 280,000 distinct CDR3 sequences, with around 29% as singletons. With each sample, at least 6 micrograms of total RNA were extracted. Turning to this clonotype: Its target is unknown.

This TCR derives from a woman aged 70 to 79 in good health. The specimen was blood.

The CDR3 spells CASSLQGQSTEAFF. CDR3 in DNA: TGTGCCAGCAGTTTACAGGGACAGAGCACTGAAGCTTTCTTT. The chain combines TRBV6-1 with TRBJ1-1, with 7 bases aligning to TRBD1. The CDR3 is 14 residues long. Unmatched junction bases numbered 7, after V lost 5 bases and J lost 4 bases. The germline CDR1 and CDR2 sequences are MNHNS and SASEGT.